Shown below are 21 T cell receptor beta chains from a single sample sequenced in a study of T cells in women clearing cervical HPV infection. Using immunoSEQ multiplex PCR, the repertoire was profiled, and TCRdb retains in-frame clones only, with some absent. The listing records about 20,000 clones. Sequencing used blood buffy coat. The receptors derive from a woman between 18 and 70 years old with a cervical HPV16 infection that either progressed to CIN3+ or cleared (not recorded which).

Comment on this clone: With the read ending 3 residues before the CDR3 end, the germline J gene is used to fill in that end. The chain has TRBV18 and TRBJ1-2; D gene ambiguous. This CDR3 is 14 amino acids long. CDR1 and CDR2 from the germline V gene are KGHSH and LQKENI. The part of the CDR3 DNA that was read is TGTGCCAGCTCACTCAGACAAGGCACAGATACC. Its translation: CASSLRQGTDT. The whole CDR3 sequence reads CASSLRQGTDTYTF.

Remarks on this clone: The CDR3 is cut off 3 residues early in the read; its end comes from the germline J gene. The V call is TRBV27, the J call TRBJ2-4, with a tentative D call TRBD1 (5 bases). The CDR3 runs to 13 residues. CDR1 and CDR2 (germline): MNHEY, SMNVEV (reference sequence). The DNA read from the CDR3 is TGTGCCAGCAGGGCGTGGGGCCAAGAGACT. Translated, it gives CASRAWGQET. The full-length CDR3 reads as CASRAWGQETQYF.

Points on this clone: The read ends 3 residues shy of where the CDR3 ends; the end is completed using the germline J gene. The rearrangement links TRBV30 to TRBJ2-7; TRBD2 matches at 10 bases. The CDR3 sequence is 13 residues long. Per the germline V gene, CDR1 is GTSNPN and CDR2 is SVGIG (reference sequence). The V gene end was trimmed by 5 bases and the J gene end by 4 bases; junction bases not matched to a gene: 5. The CDR3 loop is CAWGRTSGYEQYF. The CDR3 bases that were read are TGTGCCTGGGGGAGGACTAGCGGATACGAG.

CDR3 sequence reads: CATPGEGQETQYF. The CDR3 bases that were read are TGTGCCACCCCCGGGGAGGGCCAAGAGACC. This chain connects TRBV10-3 to TRBJ2-5, with TRBD2 matching 7 bases. The read gets to within 3 residues of the CDR3 end, and the germline J gene fills in the rest. This CDR3 is 13 amino acids long. The junction had 6 bases not matched to a gene; V was cut back by 10 bases and J by 1 base. Germline V gene lookup returns CDR1 ENHRY and CDR2 SYGVKD.

Remarks on this clone: The read terminates 3 residues before the CDR3 end, so the remaining end is supplied by the germline J gene. The chain combines TRBV7-3 with TRBJ2-3, with a possible D match to TRBD2 (7 bases). Between the trimmed V and J ends, which lost 5 bases and 1 base, there was a span of 19 bases. Germline values: CDR1 SGHTA, CDR2 FQGTGA. The CDR3 is 17 residues long. This chain's CDR3 is CASSNRGGGPCTDTQYF. CDR3 DNA, as far as it was read: TGTGCCAGCAGCAACCGAGGGGGGGGGCCGTGCACAGATACG.

Turning to this clone: The junction differs from germline at one of its ends, possibly a read error. The read gets to within 3 residues of the CDR3 end, and the germline J gene fills in the rest. The V call is TRBV4-2, the J call TRBJ2-1; TRBD2 aligns across 9 bases. Looked up from germline, CDR1 is LGHNA and CDR2 is YNFKEQ. The CDR3 extends over 16 amino acids. CDR3 residues: CASSQDWTSVYNEQFF. The CDR3 bases that were read are TGCGCCAGCAGCCAAGATTGGACTAGCGTATACAATGAG.

To note about this clone: The CDR3 extends 3 residues past the end of the read, so its final part is completed from the germline J gene. This chain uses TRBV19 with TRBJ1-4, with D maybe TRBD1 (6 bases). CDR1 and CDR2 (germline): LNHDA, SQIVND (reference sequence). This CDR3 has 12 amino acids. CDR3 DNA, as far as it was read: TGTGCCAGTACCACAGGGAGATCACCA. Encoded protein: CASTTGRSP. The entire CDR3 protein is CASTTGRSPLFF.

This clone is medium-sized by frequency. The read terminates 3 residues before the CDR3 end, so the remaining end is supplied by the germline J gene. The V gene is TRBV5-1, the J gene TRBJ1-6; D ambiguous. V was pared by 0 bases and J by 7 bases, with 5 bases between. The CDR3 spans 13 residues. Germline V gives CDR1 SGHRS, CDR2 YFSETQ. The sequenced CDR3 bases are TGCGCCAGCAGCTTGGACAGAAATTCACCC. It encodes CASSLDRNSP. The full-length CDR3 reads as CASSLDRNSPLHF.

As for this clone: The CDR3 is cut off 3 residues early in the read; its end comes from the germline J gene. J is TRBJ2-1 and V is TRBV6-4; 7 bases align to TRBD2. The junction had 5 bases not matched to a gene; V was cut back by 3 bases and J by 3 bases. CDR1 and CDR2 (germline): MRHNA, SNTAGT. The CDR3 runs to 15 residues. The DNA read from the CDR3 is TGTGCCAGCAGTGAAGGTCGGGGGGACTACAATGAG. It codes for CASSEGRGDYNE. The entire CDR3 reads CASSEGRGDYNEQFF.

Concerning this clone itself: The CDR3 end is not reached by the read, which stops 3 residues before it; the germline J gene fills it in. The chain uses TRBV2 and TRBJ2-6; D possibly corresponds to TRBD1 (5 bases). Germline V gene sequence: CDR1 SNHLY, CDR2 FYNNEI. This CDR3 has 18 amino acids. V was clipped by 0 bases and J by 2 bases, with 14 bases between them. The sequenced CDR3 bases are TGTGCCAGCAGTGAAGCGCCCCCAGGGCCCACTGGGGCCAACGTC. It is translated as CASSEAPPGPTGANV. The full CDR3 protein reads CASSEAPPGPTGANVLTF.

Worth noting for this clone: The sequenced fragment ends 3 residues before the CDR3 boundary, so the rest is inferred from the germline J gene. The genes are TRBV7-9 and TRBJ2-7; TRBD1 matches 9 bases. The junction had 6 bases not matched to a gene; V was cut back by 5 bases and J by 4 bases. The CDR3 runs to 14 residues. Germline V gives CDR1 SEHNR, CDR2 FQNEAQ (reference sequence). CDR3 bases read: TGTGCCAGCAGCGACCTCGGGACAGGGTACGAG. Its translation is CASSDLGTGYE. The whole CDR3 reads CASSDLGTGYEQYF.

Concerning this clone itself: The read ends 3 residues before the CDR3 terminus; that terminus is restored from the germline J gene. The chain has TRBV19 and TRBJ1-2, with D tentatively TRBD1 (6 bases). This CDR3 contains 14 residues. The V and J ends lost 7 bases and 2 bases respectively, with 14 bases between them. In germline, CDR1 is LNHDA, CDR2 SQIVND (reference sequence). CDR3 sequence: CASTILDRNYGYTF. Partial CDR3 DNA: TGTGCCAGTACCATACTCGACAGGAACTATGGC.

As to this clone: The read ends 3 residues before the CDR3 terminus; that terminus is restored from the germline J gene. The V call is TRBV5-5, the J call TRBJ2-7; D is unclear. The CDR3 sequence is 13 residues long. Trimming removed 2 bases from V and 1 base from J, with 7 bases in between. The germline V gene has CDR1 SGHKS and CDR2 YYEKEE (reference sequence). CDR3 sequence reads: CASSLGYSYEQYF. The part of the CDR3 DNA that was read is TGTGCCAGCAGCTTAGGTTATTCCTACGAG.

CDR3 residues: CASSSQGGSNQPQHF. The part of the CDR3 DNA that was read is TGTGCCAGTAGTTCACAGGGAGGGAGCAATCAGCCC. The chain recombines TRBV19 with TRBJ1-5; D is possibly TRBD1 (6 bases). The CDR3 end is not reached by the read, which stops 3 residues before it; the germline J gene fills it in. Between the trimmed V and J ends, which lost 5 bases and 1 base, there was a span of 12 bases. Germline CDR1 and CDR2: LNHDA and SQIVND (reference sequence). The CDR3 covers 15 residues.

As regards this clone: The DNA ends 3 residues before the CDR3 does, and the rest of the CDR3 is filled in from the germline J gene. The chain carries TRBV2 and TRBJ2-3, with a possible D match to TRBD1 (5 bases). Germline V CDR1 and CDR2: SNHLY, FYNNEI. V was trimmed by 3 bases and J by 0 bases, leaving 7 bases between them. This CDR3 is 14 amino acids long. The CDR3 here is CASSEDISTDTQYF. The sequenced CDR3 bases are TGTGCCAGCAGTGAGGACATCAGCACAGATACG. Based on the CDR3 plus reference TRBV2 and TRBJ2-3, the full variable domain is EPEVTQTPSHQVTQMGQEVILRCVPISNHLYFYWYRQILGQKVEFLVSFYNNEISEKSEIFDDQFSVERPDGSNFTLKIRSTKLEDSAMYFCASSEDISTDTQYFGPGTRLTVL.

In regard to this clone: The CDR3 goes on 3 residues after the read ends, and that part is filled in from the germline J gene. The sample carries other DNA sequences with the same CDR3. The V and J genes are TRBV2 and TRBJ2-2, with TRBD1 matching 7 bases. The CDR3 extends over 13 amino acids. J lost 7 bases, V lost 7 bases, and 6 bases had no gene match. CDR1 and CDR2 (germline): SNHLY, FYNNEI. CDR3 sequence: CASIEDRIGELFF. The sequenced part of the CDR3 DNA is TGTGCCAGCATCGAGGACAGGATCGGGGAG.

In regard to this clone: A read error may produce the germline difference seen at one junction end. The read ends 3 residues shy of where the CDR3 ends; the end is completed using the germline J gene. The chain has TRBV28 and TRBJ2-3; 9 nucleotides align to TRBD2. Germline V gene data show CDR1 as MDHEN and CDR2 as SYDVKM. This CDR3 is built from 15 residues. CDR3 amino acids: CASSSSGVRTNTQYF. CDR3 DNA (partial): TGTGCCAGCAGTTCTAGCGGGGTACGCACAAATACG.

The CDR3 here is CASSVEFGGNTQYF. The CDR3 DNA, read in part, is TGTGCCAGCAGCGTAGAATTCGGGGGAAATACG. The V gene is TRBV9, the J gene TRBJ2-3; D is possibly TRBD2 (6 bases). Coverage ceases 3 residues before the CDR3 finishes, and the germline J gene fills in the end. The germline gives CDR1 SGDLS, CDR2 YYNGEE. This CDR3 is built from 14 residues. Trimming stripped 0 bases from V and 7 bases from J, with 12 bases between.

CDR3: CASSEGYNEQFF. The covered CDR3 bases are TGTGCCAGCTCCGAGGGGTACAATGAG. The chain carries TRBV2 and TRBJ2-1, with D possibly called TRBD1 or TRBD2 (5 bases each). Sequencing ends 3 residues short of the CDR3 end; the germline J gene provides the rest. Germline CDR1 reads SNHLY; CDR2 reads FYNNEI. Trimming took 8 bases from V and 4 from J, leaving 9 bases between them. This CDR3 region has 12 residues.

About this clone itself: The read finishes 3 residues shy of the CDR3 end, and the germline J gene is used to complete it. The V call is TRBV20-1, the J call TRBJ2-1; D possibly corresponds to TRBD2 (6 bases). V was clipped by 6 bases and J by 6 bases, with 12 bases between them. The CDR3 runs 12 residues. Germline CDR1 DFQATT, CDR2 SNEGSKA (reference sequence). The CDR3: CSAGTSLNEQFF. CDR3 DNA, as far as it was read: TGCAGTGCAGGGACTTCCCTCAATGAG.

In regard to this clone: Sequencing ends 3 residues short of the CDR3 end; the germline J gene provides the rest. This rearrangement joins TRBV5-6 to TRBJ1-2, with 9 positions matching TRBD1. The germline gives CDR1 SGHDT, CDR2 YYEEEE. V lost 4 bases, J lost 2 bases, and 3 bases stayed unmatched. This CDR3 spans 14 amino acids. Incomplete CDR3 DNA: TGTGCCAGCAGCACCGGACAGGGGAACTATGGC. As protein: CASSTGQGNYG. The whole CDR3 sequence is CASSTGQGNYGYTF.